Following are 17 T cell receptor beta chains from one sample sequenced in a study of blood T cell repertoires in COVID-19. Profiled with immunoSEQ multiplex PCR; TCRdb holds only in-frame clones, not every one. Among around 150,000 clones, over 70% were seen once, and the ten largest hold approximately 3%. The sequencing sample was made of PBMCs or T cells enriched from blood (not recorded which). The receptor source for this set is a woman in her fifties or sixties who had recovered from COVID-19.

This chain links TRBV6-2 or TRBV6-3 with TRBJ1-5; TRBD1 agrees at 10 bases. CDR3 length equals 16 residues. V lost 5 bases and J lost 3; bases outside the gene matches: 7. Germline values: CDR1 MNHEY, CDR2 SVGEGT. The CDR3 DNA reads TGTGCCAGCAGTAAAACCGGGACAGGGGTCAATCAGCCCCAGCATTTT. As protein: CASSKTGTGVNQPQHF.

The CDR3, as DNA: TGTGCCAGCAGCGTAGGGGGACAGCCATCCGAAGCTTTCTTT. The encoded protein is CASSVGGQPSEAFF. This chain connects TRBV9 to TRBJ1-1; 7 bases agree with TRBD1. This CDR3 has 14 amino acids. V dropped 0 bases and J dropped 8; count of bases not matched to a gene: 7. Germline V gene sequence: CDR1 SGDLS, CDR2 YYNGEE.

The chain combines TRBV7-9 with TRBJ1-2, with TRBD1 as a possible D gene (5 bases). There are 12 residues in the CDR3. Trimming removed 4 bases at V and 5 bases at J, with 8 bases between. Germline loops: CDR1 SEHNR, CDR2 FQNEAQ (reference sequence). CDR3 sequence reads: CASSSRGYGYTF. CDR3 nucleotides: TGTGCCAGCAGCTCGCGGGGGTATGGCTACACCTTC.

The chain has TRBV15 and TRBJ2-3, with a possible D match to TRBD1 (6 bases). This CDR3 comprises 15 residues. V lost 0 bases, J lost 2 bases, and 9 bases lay in between. Germline V lookup: CDR1 LNHNV, CDR2 YYDKDF (reference sequence). This chain's CDR3 is CATSREAGATDTQYF. In DNA, the CDR3 is TGTGCCACCAGCAGAGAGGCAGGGGCCACAGATACGCAGTATTTT. Full variable domain (remainder filled in from reference TRBV15 and TRBJ2-3): DAMVIQNPRYQVTQFGKPVTLSCSQTLNHNVMYWYQQKSSQAPKLLFHYYDKDFNNEADTPDNFQSRRPNTSFCFLDIRSPGLGDTAMYLCATSREAGATDTQYFGPGTRLTVL.

This clone was seen only a few times. V gene TRBV7-9 combines with J gene TRBJ2-7; D is undetermined. Germline V CDR1 and CDR2: SEHNR, FQNEAQ (reference sequence). V lost 3 bases, J lost 6 bases, and 12 bases lay in between. CDR3 size: 13 residues. CDR3 loop: CASSFRIILEQYF. The DNA for the CDR3 is TGTGCCAGCAGCTTTAGAATCATCCTCGAGCAGTACTTC.

This chain joins TRBV30 and TRBJ2-5, with TRBD2 matching over 12 bases. The CDR3 is 16 amino acids. Germline V gene lookup returns CDR1 GTSNPN and CDR2 SVGIG (reference sequence). Germline trimming cut 3 bases from V and 5 bases from J; bases unmatched to any gene: 10. In nucleotides, the CDR3 is TGTGCCTGGAGGAAACTAGCGGGGGGATTCGGGGAGACCCAGTACTTC. This gives the protein CAWRKLAGGFGETQYF. Together with reference TRBV30 and TRBJ2-5, the CDR3 gives the full variable domain: SQTIHQWPATLVQPVGSPLSLECTVEGTSNPNLYWYRQAAGRGLQLLFYSVGIGQISSEVPQNLSASRPQDRQFILSSKKLLLSDSGFYLCAWRKLAGGFGETQYFGPGTRLLVL.

The chain uses TRBV4-2 and TRBJ2-7, with TRBD1 matching 8 bases. From germline, CDR1 is LGHNA and CDR2 YNFKEQ. The J segment lost 4 bases and the V segment lost 3 bases, leaving 5 bases of the junction unmatched. The CDR3 totals 14 residues. The CDR3 DNA reads TGTGCCAGCAGCCAGCAGGGGGACAGGTACGAGCAGTACTTC. It specifies CASSQQGDRYEQYF.

The rearrangement links TRBV30 to TRBJ2-5, with 7 bases lining up with TRBD2. This CDR3 has 17 amino acids. Looked up from germline, CDR1 is GTSNPN and CDR2 is SVGIG (reference sequence). V was clipped by 1 base and J by 1 base; unmatched bases: 12. The CDR3 DNA reads as TGTGCCTGGAGTGCCCCCGGGCTAGCGGTGGGCCAAGAGACCCAGTACTTC. As protein: CAWSAPGLAVGQETQYF.

The rearrangement links TRBV5-6 to TRBJ2-1; D is unclear. V was trimmed by 1 base and J by 8 bases, leaving 10 bases between them. CDR1 is SGHDT, CDR2 YYEEEE, per germline. This CDR3 spans 13 amino acids. The CDR3 DNA follows: TGTGCCAGCAGCTTGCGAGAGTTAGATGAGCAGTTCTTC. It encodes CASSLRELDEQFF.

The genes are TRBV29-1 and TRBJ2-7, with 9 positions matching TRBD1. CDR1 SQVTM and CDR2 ANQGSEA come from the germline V gene. The V segment lost 3 bases and the J segment 9 bases; nucleotides outside the gene matches: 3. The CDR3 consists of 11 residues. This chain's CDR3 is CSVEGQGGQYF. The DNA of the CDR3 is TGCAGCGTTGAGGGACAGGGAGGGCAGTACTTC.

This rearrangement joins TRBV2 to TRBJ1-1, with unresolved D. Germline V gene lookup returns CDR1 SNHLY and CDR2 FYNNEI. Trimming cost V 7 bases and J 4 bases, with 13 bases left between them. The CDR3 runs to 13 residues. The CDR3 loop reads CASKERSTTEAFF. The DNA of the CDR3 is TGTGCCAGCAAAGAGAGGTCTACCACTGAAGCTTTCTTT.

This chain connects TRBV30 to TRBJ1-1, with TRBD1 matching over 8 bases. In germline, CDR1 is GTSNPN, CDR2 SVGIG (reference sequence). The CDR3 has 16 residues. The V gene end was trimmed by 3 bases and the J gene end by 5 bases; junction bases not matched to a gene: 14. The DNA of the CDR3 is TGTGCCTGGAGCGAAAACTCGGGACAGGAGAAGACTGAAGCTTTCTTT. The encoded protein is CAWSENSGQEKTEAFF.

A few counts support this clone. CDR3 region: CASSLASYSNQPQHF. The CDR3 DNA follows: TGTGCCAGCAGCTTGGCGAGTTATAGCAATCAGCCCCAGCATTTT. This chain links TRBV5-8 with TRBJ1-5; D is unclear. CDR1 and CDR2 (germline): SGHTS, YDEGEE. V lost 0 bases to trimming and J lost 0 bases, with 7 bases between them. The CDR3 sequence is 15 residues long.

This clone has just a few counts. The chain is built from TRBV9 and TRBJ2-1, with 10 bases matching TRBD1. Germline lookup yields CDR1 SGDLS and CDR2 YYNGEE. The J segment lost 6 bases and the V segment lost 0 bases, leaving 3 bases of the junction unmatched. CDR3 length: 15 residues. The CDR3 region is CASSVGQGAGNEQFF. DNA of the CDR3: TGTGCCAGCAGCGTAGGACAGGGGGCGGGCAATGAGCAGTTCTTC.

This rearrangement joins TRBV6-1 to TRBJ2-7, with D hard to call. Germline CDR1 reads MNHNS; CDR2 reads SASEGT. V was clipped by 2 bases and J by 5 bases, with 7 bases between them. CDR3 size: 12 residues. The CDR3 nucleotides are TGTGCCAGCAGTGAACCAGGTAACGAGCAGTACTTC. This sequence encodes CASSEPGNEQYF.

V and J are TRBV9 and TRBJ1-2; 7 bases fit TRBD1. Unmatched junction bases numbered 10, after V lost 3 bases and J lost 5 bases. CDR3 length: 15 residues. Looked up from germline, CDR1 is SGDLS and CDR2 is YYNGEE. The CDR3 spells CASSEKGQPGYGYTF. The DNA for the CDR3 is TGTGCCAGCAGCGAAAAGGGACAGCCAGGGTATGGCTACACCTTC.

This chain joins TRBV24-1 and TRBJ2-3; 12 nucleotides match TRBD2. Germline lookup yields CDR1 KGHDR and CDR2 SFDVKD. J was trimmed by 2 bases and V by 3 bases; bases with no gene match: 5. The CDR3 runs to 17 residues. CDR3 amino acids: CATSDQTSGGTTDTQYF. The DNA of the CDR3 is TGTGCCACCAGTGATCAGACTAGCGGGGGTACCACAGATACGCAGTATTTT.